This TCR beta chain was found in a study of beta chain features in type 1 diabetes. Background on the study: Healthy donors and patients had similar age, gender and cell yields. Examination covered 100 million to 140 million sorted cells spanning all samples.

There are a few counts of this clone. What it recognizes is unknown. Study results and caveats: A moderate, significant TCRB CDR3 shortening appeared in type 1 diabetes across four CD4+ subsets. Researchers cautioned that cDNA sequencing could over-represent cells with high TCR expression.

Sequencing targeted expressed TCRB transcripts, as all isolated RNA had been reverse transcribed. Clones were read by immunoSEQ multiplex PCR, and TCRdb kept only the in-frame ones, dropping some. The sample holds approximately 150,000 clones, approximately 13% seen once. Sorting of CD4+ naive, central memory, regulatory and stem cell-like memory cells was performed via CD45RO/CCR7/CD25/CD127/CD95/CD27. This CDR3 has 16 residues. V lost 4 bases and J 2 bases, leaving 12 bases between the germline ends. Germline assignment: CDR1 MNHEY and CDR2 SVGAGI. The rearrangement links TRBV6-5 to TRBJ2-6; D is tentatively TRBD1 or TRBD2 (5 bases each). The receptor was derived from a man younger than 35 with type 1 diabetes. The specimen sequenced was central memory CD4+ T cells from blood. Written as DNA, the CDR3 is TGTGCCAGCAGTTCGGCAGGGACGGCTGGGGCCAACGTCCTGACTTTC. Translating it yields CASSSAGTAGANVLTF.